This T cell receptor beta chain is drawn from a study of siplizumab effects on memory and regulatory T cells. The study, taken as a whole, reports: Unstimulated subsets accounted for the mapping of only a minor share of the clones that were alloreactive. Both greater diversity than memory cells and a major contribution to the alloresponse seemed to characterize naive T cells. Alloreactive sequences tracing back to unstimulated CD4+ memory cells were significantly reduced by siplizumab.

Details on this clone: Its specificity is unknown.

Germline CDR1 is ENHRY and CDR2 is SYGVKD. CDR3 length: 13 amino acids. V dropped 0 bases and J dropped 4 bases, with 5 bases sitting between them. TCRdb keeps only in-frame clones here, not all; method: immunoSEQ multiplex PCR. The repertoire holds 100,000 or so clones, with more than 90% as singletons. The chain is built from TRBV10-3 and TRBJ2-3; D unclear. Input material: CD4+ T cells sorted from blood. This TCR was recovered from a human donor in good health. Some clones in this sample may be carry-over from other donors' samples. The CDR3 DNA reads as TGTGCCATCAGTGAGTCTCGGGCAGATACGCAGTATTTT. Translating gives CAISESRADTQYF.